These 18 T cell receptor beta chains were sequenced from one sample in a study of human T cells and chemical hapten exposure. The time point here: patch test 1, 2 weeks after DPC sensitization. Treatment defined: therapeutic diphenylcyclopropenone sensitization with weekly scalp DPC. From the RACE reads, TCRdb called clonotypes with MiXCR, one entry per CDR3 protein. The sample holds under 65,000 distinct CDR3 sequences; approximately 9.1% are singletons and the top ten take 4.5%. Sequencing used whole blood, obtained in connection with sensitization to the hapten diphenylcyclopropenone (DPC). The source of these receptors is a woman in her fifties or sixties with alopecia areata. Some clones in this sample may be carry-over from other donors' samples.

This clonotype was seen at least ten times. V is TRBV20-1 and J is TRBJ2-1; 10 bases are a match to TRBD2. There are 18 residues in the CDR3. In germline, CDR1 is DFQATT, CDR2 SNEGSKA (reference sequence). V trimming: 0 bases; J trimming: 2 bases; junction bases outside the gene matches: 10. This CDR3 reads CSARDVASGSGTYNEQFF. The CDR3 DNA sequence: TGCAGTGCTAGAGATGTCGCTAGCGGGAGTGGCACCTACAATGAGCAGTTCTTC.

This chain joins TRBV5-1 and TRBJ2-1; no definite D call. V dropped 0 bases and J dropped 9 bases, with 22 bases sitting between them. Germline-derived CDR1 and CDR2 are SGHRS and YFSETQ. This CDR3 has 17 amino acids. Here the CDR3 reads CASSLAQRSLPTGEQFF. CDR3 DNA: TGCGCCAGCAGCTTGGCCCAGCGTAGCCTCCCCACCGGTGAGCAGTTCTTC.

This clonotype has a count of ten or more. The rearrangement uses TRBV7-2 and TRBJ2-1, with 15 nucleotides matching TRBD2. The CDR3 runs 15 residues. Germline trimming cut 5 bases from V and 8 bases from J; bases unmatched to any gene: 4. CDR1 and CDR2 from the germline V gene are SGHTA and FQGNSA. CDR3 nucleotide sequence: TGTGCCAGCAGCACCGGACTAGCGGGAGGGTATGAGCAGTTCTTC. This translates into CASSTGLAGGYEQFF.

This clonotype has just one count. This may come from a read error, since a much larger clone is one base off. This chain connects TRBV2 to TRBJ1-4; D is ambiguous. V was cut by 6 bases and J by 7 bases, with 15 bases left in between. CDR1 and CDR2 (germline): SNHLY, FYNNEI. This CDR3 comprises 14 residues. The CDR3 protein is CASRELDLGEKLFF. As DNA, the CDR3 is TGTGCCAGCAGAGAGTTGGATTTGGGTGAAAAACTGTTTTTT.

The sample holds many counts of this clonotype. The J gene is TRBJ1-1, the V gene TRBV7-8; D remains unclear. Germline CDR1 SGHVS, CDR2 FQNEAQ. The CDR3 loop spans 15 amino acids. Trimming left V 1 base short and J 1 base short, with 10 bases between. The CDR3 nucleotides read TGTGCCAGCAGCTTAGGGAGGCCTGGGAACACTGAAGCTTTCTTT. Amino acids: CASSLGRPGNTEAFF.

This clonotype was counted at least ten times. The J gene is TRBJ1-2, the V gene TRBV6-5; possibly TRBD1 for D (6 bases). Germline V lookup: CDR1 MNHEY, CDR2 SVGAGI. V lost 6 bases and J lost 4, with 9 bases in between. The CDR3 has 12 amino acids. CDR3 residues: CASRGDTYGYTF. The DNA for the CDR3 is TGTGCCAGCAGAGGGGACACCTATGGCTACACCTTC.

This clonotype was counted ten times or more. The gene calls are TRBV7-9 and TRBJ1-3, with TRBD1 identical over 7 bases. With V trimmed by 3 bases and J by 2 bases, 4 bases remained unmatched. The CDR3 is 15 amino acids. The germline CDR1 and CDR2 sequences are SEHNR and FQNEAQ (reference sequence). The CDR3: CASSLRTGTGNTIYF. DNA for the CDR3: TGTGCCAGCAGCTTGAGGACAGGAACTGGAAACACCATATATTTT.

At least ten counts were recorded for this clonotype. V usage is TRBV12-3 or TRBV12-4 and J usage is TRBJ1-5; D is ambiguous. This CDR3 contains 13 residues. V lost 8 bases and J 8 bases, leaving 16 bases between the germline ends. The CDR3 nucleotides read TGTGCCAGCGGGAGAGTACGGCACGAGCCCCAGCATTTT. Translation gives CASGRVRHEPQHF.

At least ten counts were recorded for this clonotype. The chain has TRBV3-1 and TRBJ1-3; D uncertain. This CDR3 spans 16 amino acids. CDR1 and CDR2 from the germline V gene are LGHDT and YNNKEL (reference sequence). The V gene lost 1 base and the J gene lost 0 bases, with 10 bases spanning the gap. CDR3 in amino acids: CASSQVVSASGNTIYF. The CDR3 DNA is TGTGCCAGCAGCCAAGTCGTGTCGGCCTCTGGAAACACCATATATTTT.

This clonotype has at least ten counts. The genes are TRBV6-2 or TRBV6-3 and TRBJ2-5, with D hard to call. V was trimmed by 7 bases and J by 2 bases, leaving 14 bases between them. Germline loops: CDR1 MNHEY, CDR2 SVGEGT. The CDR3 consists of 14 residues. CDR3 bases: TGTGCCAGCAAACCGAGGTCAGAGCAAGAGACCCAGTACTTC. Translating it yields CASKPRSEQETQYF.

In its sample, this clonotype was seen many times. V is TRBV6-6 and J is TRBJ2-5; D might be TRBD1 or TRBD2, each matching 5 bases. The CDR3 spans 15 residues. CDR1 and CDR2 (germline): MNHNY, SVGAGI (reference sequence). V gave up 2 bases and J gave up 2 bases, with 12 bases separating them. The CDR3 sequence: CASSYSRESQETQYF. Here the CDR3 DNA reads TGTGCCAGCAGTTACAGCAGGGAGTCTCAAGAGACCCAGTACTTC.

This clonotype was counted ten times or more. The chain employs TRBV10-3 and TRBJ2-1; D is unclear. The V end lost 4 bases, the J end lost 5 bases, and 6 bases lay between the germline ends. Germline loops: CDR1 ENHRY, CDR2 SYGVKD. The CDR3 runs to 12 residues. The DNA of the CDR3 is TGTGCCATCAGTGCTTGGGACAATGAGCAGTTCTTC. This gives the protein CAISAWDNEQFF.

This clonotype appeared a few times. J is TRBJ2-7 and V is TRBV2, with D perhaps TRBD2 (5 bases). Germline CDR1 and CDR2: SNHLY and FYNNEI. This CDR3 contains 13 residues. The V and J ends lost 4 bases and 6 bases respectively, with 13 bases between them. CDR3 amino acids: CASSARTSFEQYF. The CDR3 DNA reads TGTGCCAGCAGTGCCCGCACTAGTTTCGAGCAGTACTTC.

The sample holds many counts of this clonotype. V is TRBV29-1 and J is TRBJ1-2; D ambiguous. CDR1 is SQVTM and CDR2 is ANQGSEA in the germline V gene. V was cut by 3 bases and J by 6 bases, with 11 bases left in between. The CDR3 has 12 residues. The DNA for the CDR3 is TGCAGCGTTGATTCGGGGATCAATGGCTACACCTTC. This encodes CSVDSGINGYTF.

This clonotype was seen only a few times. V is TRBV7-9 and J is TRBJ1-6; D is perhaps TRBD1 (5 bases). CDR1 and CDR2 (germline): SEHNR, FQNEAQ (reference sequence). CDR3 length: 14 amino acids. The V end was cut by 5 bases, the J end by 6 bases, with 11 bases between. The CDR3 coding sequence is TGTGCCAGCAGCGTGGGACGGACTAATTCACCCCTCCACTTT. Translated, it gives CASSVGRTNSPLHF.

V usage is TRBV5-1 and J usage is TRBJ2-5, with 14 bases aligning to TRBD2. V lost 4 bases and J lost 5; bases outside the gene matches: 7. This CDR3 spans 16 amino acids. Germline assignment: CDR1 SGHRS and CDR2 YFSETQ. CDR3 protein: CASSRTSGRTRETQYF. CDR3 DNA: TGCGCCAGCAGCCGGACTAGCGGGAGGACTAGGGAGACCCAGTACTTC.

DNA for the CDR3: TGCGCCAGCAGACTTATCGATGAGCAGTTCTTC. This translates into CASRLIDEQFF. The chain joins TRBV5-1 to TRBJ2-1; no firm D call. Germline assignment: CDR1 SGHRS and CDR2 YFSETQ. The CDR3 extends over 11 amino acids. Trimming left V 5 bases short and J 8 bases short, with 8 bases between.

This clonotype was observed at least ten times. The rearrangement joins TRBV6-1 to TRBJ1-1, with D perhaps TRBD1 (5 bases). Trimming removed 4 bases at V and 7 bases at J, with 34 bases between. The CDR3 spans 20 residues. Germline V gene data show CDR1 as MNHNS and CDR2 as SASEGT. The CDR3 DNA reads as TGTGCCAGCAGTGCCCCTCCCCTAGGAGGGGCATTCAACTATATCAATGAAGCTTTCTTT. Translated: CASSAPPLGGAFNYINEAFF.